This T cell receptor (beta chain) appears in the sequencing data of a study of CD8+ T cells in alopecia areata. Study-level background: Those patients who were treated received oral tofacitinib, which was given at 5 to 10 mg twice daily for moderate-to-severe alopecia areata.

Study-level points and caveats: Lesional scalp, notably in alopecia totalis/universalis, had clonality above that of normal scalp. Amid tofacitinib therapy, many expanded lesional clones stayed present in scalp and blood.

Isolated RNA was reverse transcribed into cDNA used as the sequencing template. Only in-frame clones appear in the TCRdb table, and some are missing; sequencing was by immunoSEQ multiplex PCR. This sample carries about 200,000 clones, more than 45% of them seen once, and the ten largest clones take roughly 1.5%. Regarding treatment: oral pan-JAK inhibitor, 5-10 mg twice daily. CDR3 length: 16 amino acids. The V and J ends lost 1 base and 2 bases respectively, with 13 bases between them. Germline CDR1 reads SGDLS; CDR2 reads YYNGEE. With respect to this clone: Antigen specificity is unknown.

The V gene is TRBV9, the J gene TRBJ2-1, with D possibly matching TRBD2 (5 bases). The receptor comes from a human donor with alopecia areata. The starting material was CD4+ T cells sorted from blood, obtained at week 4, from a patient treated with tofacitinib. CDR3 region: CASSVTLGSTYNEQFF. CDR3 DNA sequence: TGTGCCAGCAGCGTAACCTTGGGGAGCACCTACAATGAGCAGTTCTTC.